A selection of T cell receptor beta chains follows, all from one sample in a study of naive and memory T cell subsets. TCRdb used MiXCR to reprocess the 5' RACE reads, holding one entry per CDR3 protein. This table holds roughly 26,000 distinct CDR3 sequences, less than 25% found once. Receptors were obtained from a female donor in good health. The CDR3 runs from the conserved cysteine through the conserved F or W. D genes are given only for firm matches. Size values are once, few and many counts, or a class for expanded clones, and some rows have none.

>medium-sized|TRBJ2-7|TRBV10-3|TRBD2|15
TGTGCCATCAGTGAGTCCACTAGCGGGACCTACGAGCAGTACTTC
CAISESTSGTYEQYF
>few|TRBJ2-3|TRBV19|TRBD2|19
TGTGCCAGTAGTTCTTCAGCGGGAGGGCCAAGCTCTAGCACAGATACGCAGTATTTT
CASSSSAGGPSSSTDTQYF
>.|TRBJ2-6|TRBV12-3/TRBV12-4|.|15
TGTGCCGTCTCAGTTTTAAGAACTGGGGCCAACGTCCTGACTTTC
CAVSVLRTGANVLTF
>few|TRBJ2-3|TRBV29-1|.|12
TGCAGCGTTGAAGCGGGTGCAGATACGCAGTATTTT
CSVEAGADTQYF
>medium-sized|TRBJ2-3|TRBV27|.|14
TGTGCCAGCAGTCTATTCCTAGCGACAGATACGCAGTATTTT
CASSLFLATDTQYF
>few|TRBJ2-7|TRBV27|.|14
TGTGCCAGCAGTTTACTACCGGGAGACTACGAGCAGTACTTC
CASSLLPGDYEQYF
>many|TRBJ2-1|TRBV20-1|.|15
TGCAGTGCTTTCGCGACTACAGGGTCCTACAATGAGCAGTTCTTC
CSAFATTGSYNEQFF
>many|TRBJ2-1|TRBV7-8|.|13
TGTGCCAGCAGCTTACCAGCGCGGGATGAGCAGTTCTTC
CASSLPARDEQFF
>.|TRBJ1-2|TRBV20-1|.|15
TGCAGTGCTAGAGATCCTTGGGGGAATAACTATGGCTACACCTTC
CSARDPWGNNYGYTF
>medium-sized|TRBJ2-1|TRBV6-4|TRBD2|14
TGTGCCAGCAGTGTAGGGACTAGCAGTAATGAGCAGTTCTTC
CASSVGTSSNEQFF
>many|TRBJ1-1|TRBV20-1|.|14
TGCAGTGCCAATCACCCATCCGGAGTCACTGAAGCTTTCTTT
CSANHPSGVTEAFF
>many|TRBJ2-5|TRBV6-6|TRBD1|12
TGTGCCAGCACCGGGACAGAAGAGACCCAGTACTTC
CASTGTEETQYF
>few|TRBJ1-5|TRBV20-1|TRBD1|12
TGCAGTGCTCTACAGGGGAATCAGCCCCAGCATTTT
CSALQGNQPQHF
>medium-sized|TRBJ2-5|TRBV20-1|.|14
TGCAGTGCTATCCCCTTTAGCGGACAAGAGACCCAGTACTTC
CSAIPFSGQETQYF
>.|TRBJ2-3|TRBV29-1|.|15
TGCAGTTCGCGTGTGAGTGGGTTTAGCACAGATACGCAGTATTTT
CSSRVSGFSTDTQYF
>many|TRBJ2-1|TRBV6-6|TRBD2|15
TGTGCCAGCAGTTCGCCGGGGGGGCGTAGCAATGAGCAGTTCTTC
CASSSPGGRSNEQFF
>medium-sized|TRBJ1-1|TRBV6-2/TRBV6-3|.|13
TGTGCCACCACCGGGTGGAAGGACACTGAAGCTTTCTTT
CATTGWKDTEAFF
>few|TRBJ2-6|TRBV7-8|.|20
TGTGCCAGCAGCCGCCGGGGGTCGGACTCGATCATCTCTGGGGCCAACGTCCTGACTTTC
CASSRRGSDSIISGANVLTF
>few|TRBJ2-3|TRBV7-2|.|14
TGTGCCAGCAGCTTTTCGTTGGCCCAAGATACGCAGTATTTT
CASSFSLAQDTQYF
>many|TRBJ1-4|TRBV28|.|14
TGTGCCAGCAGTTTACTCAGGGCGGGTGAAAAACTGTTTTTT
CASSLLRAGEKLFF
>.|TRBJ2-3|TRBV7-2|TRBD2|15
TGTGCCAGCAGCTATAGCGGGGGGAGCACAGATACGCAGTATTTT
CASSYSGGSTDTQYF
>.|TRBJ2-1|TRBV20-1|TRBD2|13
TGCAGTGCTAGGAGACTAGCTACCAATGAGCAGTTCTTC
CSARRLATNEQFF
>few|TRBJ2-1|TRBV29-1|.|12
TGCAGCGTTGCGGGAAGAGGCAATGAGCAGTTCTTC
CSVAGRGNEQFF
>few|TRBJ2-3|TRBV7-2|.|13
TGTGCCAGCAGCCCGCCAGCGCAGGATACGCAGTATTTT
CASSPPAQDTQYF
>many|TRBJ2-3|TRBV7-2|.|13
TGTGCCAGCAGTTGGGGTCCCACAGATACGCAGTATTTT
CASSWGPTDTQYF
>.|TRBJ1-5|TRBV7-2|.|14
TGTGCCAGCAGCTTACGGGACCCGGGTCAGCCCCAGCATTTT
CASSLRDPGQPQHF
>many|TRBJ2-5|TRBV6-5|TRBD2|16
TGTGCCAGCAGCTACGGCGAACTAGCGGGACCGGGAACCCAGTACTTC
CASSYGELAGPGTQYF
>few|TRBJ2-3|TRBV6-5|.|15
TGTGCCACCCGGACTACTGGGGCTAGCACAGATACGCAGTATTTT
CATRTTGASTDTQYF
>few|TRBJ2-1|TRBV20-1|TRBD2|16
TGCAGTGCTAGAGATAGACTAGCGGGGGCGCAGAATGAGCAGTTCTTC
CSARDRLAGAQNEQFF
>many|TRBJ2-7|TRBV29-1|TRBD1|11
TGCAGCGTGGAACAGGGGGTAGGGCAGTACTTC
CSVEQGVGQYF
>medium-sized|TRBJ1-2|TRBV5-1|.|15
TGCGCCAGCAGCTTGGGGGGTACCCAGGCTTATGGCTACACCTTC
CASSLGGTQAYGYTF
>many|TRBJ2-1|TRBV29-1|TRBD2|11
TGCAGCACCGGGGGGGGCAATGAGCAGTTCTTC
CSTGGGNEQFF
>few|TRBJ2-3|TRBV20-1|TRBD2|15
TGCAGTGCTACGCCCCGGAGCGGGAGGTCCGATACGCAGTATTTT
CSATPRSGRSDTQYF
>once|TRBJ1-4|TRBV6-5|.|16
TGTGCCAGCAGTTACCGGGCCACAGGCTATAATGAAAAACTGTTTTTT
CASSYRATGYNEKLFF
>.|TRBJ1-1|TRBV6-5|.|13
TGTGCCAGCAGATCGGCTATGAACACTGAAGCTTTCTTT
CASRSAMNTEAFF
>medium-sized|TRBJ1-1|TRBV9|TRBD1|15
TGTGCCAGCACCCGGGACAGCGAATATTCCCCTGGCGCTTTCTTT
CASTRDSEYSPGAFF
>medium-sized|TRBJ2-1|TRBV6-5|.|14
TGTGCCAGCAGTTACGAGAGAGCCTACAATGAGCAGTTCTTC
CASSYERAYNEQFF
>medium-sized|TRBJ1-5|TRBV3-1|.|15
TGTGCCAGCAGCCAAGACCACGGGGGCGGTCAGCCCCAGCATTTT
CASSQDHGGGQPQHF
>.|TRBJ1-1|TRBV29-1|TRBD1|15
TGCAGCGTTGAAGACCCAGGGACAGAGAACACTGAAGCTTTCTTT
CSVEDPGTENTEAFF
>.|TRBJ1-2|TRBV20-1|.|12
TGCAGTGCTAGACACTCCCGGGATGGCTACACCTTC
CSARHSRDGYTF
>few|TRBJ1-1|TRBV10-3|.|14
TGTGCCATCAGTGAGAGGGCAGTTGGGACTGAAGCTTTCTTT
CAISERAVGTEAFF
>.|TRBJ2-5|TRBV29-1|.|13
TGCAGCGTTGAACAGGGGAACAGTGAGACCCAGTACTTC
CSVEQGNSETQYF
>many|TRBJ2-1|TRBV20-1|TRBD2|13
TGCAGTGCACCCGGGACTAAAACGGCTGAGCAGTTCTTC
CSAPGTKTAEQFF
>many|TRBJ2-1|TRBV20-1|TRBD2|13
TGCAGTGCTAGAGACGGGAGGGCGTATGAGCAGTTCTTC
CSARDGRAYEQFF
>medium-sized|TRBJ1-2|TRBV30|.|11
TGTGCCTGGACTGACAACTATGGCTACACCTTC
CAWTDNYGYTF
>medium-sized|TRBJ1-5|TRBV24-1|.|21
TGTGCCACCAGAGAGGGTTATTTTCAGGGCATTATTAAGTGTAGCAATCAGCCCCAGCATTTT
CATREGYFQGIIKCSNQPQHF
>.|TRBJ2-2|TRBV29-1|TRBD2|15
TGCAGCGTTCACGGCGGGGGGGCGAGCACCGGGGAGCTGTTTTTT
CSVHGGGASTGELFF
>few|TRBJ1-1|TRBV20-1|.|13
TGCAGTGCTTCGGATCAACCGGACACTGAAGCTTTCTTT
CSASDQPDTEAFF
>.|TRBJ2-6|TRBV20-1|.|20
TGCAGTGCTAGGGAGAAGGGAAGCTCGTACAGTCTTTCTGGGGCCAACGTCCTGACTTTC
CSAREKGSSYSLSGANVLTF
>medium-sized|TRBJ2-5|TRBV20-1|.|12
TGCAGTGCTAGAGGCCAGTTGGAGACCCAGTACTTC
CSARGQLETQYF
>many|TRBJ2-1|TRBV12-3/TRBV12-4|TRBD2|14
TGTGCCAGCAGTTGGACTAGCGGGAGGGCTGAGCAGTTCTTC
CASSWTSGRAEQFF
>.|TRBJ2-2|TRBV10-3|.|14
TGTGCCATCAGTGAGTCGGGCAGCCCCGGGGAGCTGTTTTTT
CAISESGSPGELFF
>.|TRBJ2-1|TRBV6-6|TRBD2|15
TGTGCCAGCAGACGCGGGACTAGCGGGGAGGGTGAGCAGTTCTTC
CASRRGTSGEGEQFF
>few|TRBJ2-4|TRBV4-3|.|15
TGCGCCAGCAGCCAAGACGCGCAGAAGCAGCACATTCAGTACTTC
CASSQDAQKQHIQYF